These 7 T cell receptor beta chains share one sample of origin, sequenced in a study of radiotherapy plus CTLA-4 blockade in lung cancer. The data were produced by immunoSEQ multiplex PCR, yet TCRdb's version contains in-frame clones alone and is incomplete. Of approximately 53,000 clones listed, approximately 81% are singletons. The sequenced sample was peripheral blood, obtained from a patient treated with radiotherapy plus ipilimumab. These receptors were taken from a human donor with non-small cell lung cancer whose response to radiotherapy plus ipilimumab could not be evaluated.

In its sample, this clone was seen a few times. The genes are TRBV19 and TRBJ2-3; 10 bases are a match to TRBD1. The germline V gene has CDR1 LNHDA and CDR2 SQIVND (reference sequence). This CDR3 is 17 amino acids long. J gave up 5 bases and V 3 bases, and 11 bases lay outside the gene matches. The CDR3 region is CASSIRQGAPGGDTQYF. DNA for the CDR3: TGTGCCAGTAGTATCCGACAGGGGGCGCCGGGAGGAGATACGCAGTATTTT.

The J gene is TRBJ2-3, the V gene TRBV7-3; weak D call: TRBD1 (6 bases). Germline V gives CDR1 SGHTA, CDR2 FQGTGA. V was pared by 3 bases and J by 2 bases, with 9 bases between. The CDR3 loop spans 14 amino acids. The CDR3 DNA reads as TGTGCCAGCAGCTTGGGGGCCGCCACAGATACGCAGTATTTT. Amino acid sequence: CASSLGAATDTQYF.

This chain joins TRBV4-3 and TRBJ1-6; 9 positions match TRBD1. The V gene end was trimmed by 0 bases and the J gene end by 10 bases; junction bases not matched to a gene: 4. The CDR3 is made up of 15 amino acids. From germline, CDR1 is LGHNA and CDR2 YSLEER. CDR3 residues: CASSQDGDRASPLHF. Here the CDR3 DNA reads TGCGCCAGCAGCCAAGACGGGGACAGGGCATCACCCCTCCACTTT.

The gene calls are TRBV30 and TRBJ2-1; TRBD2 matches at 9 bases. The CDR3 contains 14 residues. With V trimmed by 6 bases and J by 4 bases, 7 bases remained unmatched. Germline V CDR1 and CDR2: GTSNPN, SVGIG (reference sequence). CDR3 DNA sequence: TGTGCCTGCCACGGGGCGGGAGGGTACAATGAGCAGTTCTTC. Amino acids: CACHGAGGYNEQFF.

This rearrangement joins TRBV4-1 to TRBJ2-7, with 7 nucleotides matching TRBD2. This CDR3 is built from 16 residues. The junction had 15 bases not matched to a gene; V was cut back by 4 bases and J by 6 bases. Germline V lookup: CDR1 MGHRA, CDR2 YSYEKL. The CDR3 loop reads CASSPLYGRASFEQYF. CDR3 coding DNA: TGCGCCAGCAGCCCACTGTATGGGAGGGCCTCATTCGAGCAGTACTTC.

Only one count was recorded for this clone. This chain uses TRBV7-9 with TRBJ2-2; D is uncertain. Trimming left V 4 bases short and J 7 bases short, with 7 bases between. The CDR3 covers 12 residues. CDR1 is SEHNR, CDR2 FQNEAQ, per germline (reference sequence). CDR3 sequence reads: CASSYAYGELFF. The CDR3 nucleotides are TGTGCCAGCAGCTACGCCTACGGGGAGCTGTTTTTT.

CDR3 sequence: CASSQRDRVFSGEKLFF. The CDR3 DNA is TGTGCCAGCAGTCAACGGGACAGGGTTTTTAGTGGTGAAAAACTGTTTTTT. The chain uses TRBV27 and TRBJ1-4; 9 bases match TRBD1. CDR1 MNHEY and CDR2 SMNVEV come from the germline V gene (reference sequence). CDR3 length: 17 residues. V was pared by 5 bases and J by 7 bases, with 14 bases of the junction left unmatched. The variable domain in full, with the rest retrieved from reference TRBV27 and TRBJ1-4, is EAQVTQNPRYLITVTGKKLTVTCSQNMNHEYMSWYRQDPGLGLRQIYYSMNVEVTDKGDVPEGYKVSRKEKRNFPLILESPSPNQTSLYFCASSQRDRVFSGEKLFFGSGTQLSVL.